Listed here are 21 T cell receptor beta chains from one sample, sequenced in a study of blood T cell repertoires in COVID-19. This table comes from immunoSEQ multiplex PCR, and its TCRdb copy is limited to in-frame clones, with some not included. The repertoire includes approximately 450,000 clones, 80% to 90% of them detected once, and more than 0.95% sits in the top ten. Source material: PBMCs or T cells enriched from blood (not recorded which). The receptors derive from a young man who had recovered from COVID-19.

The J gene is TRBJ1-5, the V gene TRBV6-1, with 7 bases aligning to TRBD1. The junction had 5 bases not matched to a gene; V was cut back by 1 base and J by 5 bases. The CDR3 runs to 15 residues. From germline, CDR1 is MNHNS and CDR2 SASEGT. The CDR3 nucleotides are TGTGCCAGCAGTGAAGGGGGGACAGCATATCAGCCCCAGCATTTT. Amino acid sequence: CASSEGGTAYQPQHF.

V and J are TRBV6-4 and TRBJ1-1, with D tentatively TRBD1 (6 bases). The CDR3 spans 15 residues. Deletions cut 4 bases from V and 2 bases from J, with 14 bases between. Germline V gene data show CDR1 as MRHNA and CDR2 as SNTAGT. CDR3 nucleotides: TGTGCCAGCAGTGGCCGGGCGGGGGGCAACACTGAAGCTTTCTTT. It codes for CASSGRAGGNTEAFF.

The chain recombines TRBV5-1 with TRBJ2-2, with D perhaps matching TRBD1 (6 bases). V lost 0 bases, J lost 5 bases, and 11 bases lay in between. Germline lookup yields CDR1 SGHRS and CDR2 YFSETQ. The CDR3 has 15 residues. The CDR3 reads CASSLDGQRTGELFF. The DNA for the CDR3 is TGCGCCAGCAGCTTGGACGGACAGAGGACCGGGGAGCTGTTTTTT.

This chain links TRBV28 with TRBJ1-4, with 7 bases lining up with TRBD1. The CDR3 runs to 15 residues. Per the germline V gene, CDR1 is MDHEN and CDR2 is SYDVKM. V was clipped by 6 bases and J by 4 bases; unmatched bases: 8. CDR3: CASSALGQFNEKLFF. The CDR3 nucleotides read TGTGCCAGCAGCGCCCTGGGACAGTTTAATGAAAAACTGTTTTTT.

The CDR3 here is CASSPEGVGYGYTF. DNA for the CDR3: TGTGCCAGCAGCCCCGAGGGGGTTGGGTATGGCTACACCTTC. This sequence joins TRBV7-9 and TRBJ1-2; possibly TRBD1 for D (6 bases). This CDR3 region has 14 residues. Trimming removed 5 bases from V and 5 bases from J, with 15 bases in between. Looked up from germline, CDR1 is SEHNR and CDR2 is FQNEAQ (reference sequence).

This chain joins TRBV30 and TRBJ2-7; 9 nucleotides line up with TRBD1. After removal of 3 bases from V and 3 bases from J, the junction contained 6 bases not matched to a gene. The CDR3 is 14 residues long. The germline CDR1 and CDR2 sequences are GTSNPN and SVGIG (reference sequence). The DNA of the CDR3 is TGTGCCTGGAGGCCCTGGACAGGGGACTACGAGCAGTACTTC. The encoded protein is CAWRPWTGDYEQYF. The variable domain in full, completed from reference TRBV30 and TRBJ2-7, reads SQTIHQWPATLVQPVGSPLSLECTVEGTSNPNLYWYRQAAGRGLQLLFYSVGIGQISSEVPQNLSASRPQDRQFILSSKKLLLSDSGFYLCAWRPWTGDYEQYFGPGTRLTVT.

This clone was counted only a few times. The chain joins TRBV2 to TRBJ1-1; D is perhaps TRBD1 (5 bases). V lost 5 bases, J lost 1 base, and 8 bases lay in between. The CDR3 length is 13 residues. Germline CDR1 SNHLY, CDR2 FYNNEI. The CDR3 bases are TGTGCCAGCAGTCTCAGGGCGAACACTGAAGCTTTCTTT. Protein sequence: CASSLRANTEAFF.

The J gene is TRBJ2-7, the V gene TRBV27, with D possibly matching TRBD2 (6 bases). Germline assignment: CDR1 MNHEY and CDR2 SMNVEV (reference sequence). V was pared by 4 bases and J by 2 bases, with 12 bases between. This CDR3 comprises 14 residues. The chain's CDR3 is CASSSTSGPYEQYF. In DNA form, the CDR3 reads TGTGCCAGCAGTTCAACAAGCGGGCCCTACGAGCAGTACTTC.

The chain employs TRBV2 and TRBJ2-5; TRBD2 agrees at 10 bases. The CDR3 has 15 residues. The germline V gene encodes CDR1 SNHLY and CDR2 FYNNEI. The V and J ends lost 5 bases and 3 bases, in that order; junction bases with no gene match: 6. The CDR3 here is CASSPRTSGKETQYF. Written as DNA, the CDR3 is TGTGCCAGCAGTCCGAGGACTAGCGGAAAAGAGACCCAGTACTTC.

This chain connects TRBV27 to TRBJ2-3; the D is unclear. The germline gives CDR1 MNHEY, CDR2 SMNVEV (reference sequence). There are 13 residues in the CDR3. The V end was cut by 3 bases, the J end by 4 bases, with 8 bases between. CDR3 nucleotides: TGTGCCAGCAGTTTTCATGTTCCAGATACGCAGTATTTT. Translated: CASSFHVPDTQYF.

The V call is TRBV3-1 (or the pseudogene TRBV3-2), the J call TRBJ1-1; a weak D match, TRBD1 (5 bases). CDR1 is LGHDT, CDR2 YNNKEL, per germline (reference sequence). V lost 7 bases to trimming and J lost 1 base, with 16 bases between them. The CDR3 covers 15 residues. In DNA, the CDR3 is TGTGCCAGCATCTTCTCGTCGGGGGGGAACACTGAAGCTTTCTTT. It translates to CASIFSSGGNTEAFF.

The table lists this clone with a count of one. V usage is TRBV28 and J usage is TRBJ2-7; D is perhaps TRBD1 (6 bases). The CDR3 has 12 residues. V was clipped by 6 bases and J by 3 bases, with 9 bases between them. Germline assignment: CDR1 MDHEN and CDR2 SYDVKM. The CDR3 nucleotides are TGTGCCAGCAGGACAGGTCGCTACGAGCAGTACTTC. It codes for CASRTGRYEQYF. The full variable domain, completed using reference TRBV28 and TRBJ2-7, is DVKVTQSSRYLVKRTGEKVFLECVQDMDHENMFWYRQDPGLGLRLIYFSYDVKMKEKGDIPEGYSVSREKKERFSLILESASTNQTSMYLCASRTGRYEQYFGPGTRLTVT.

The rearrangement uses TRBV4-2 and TRBJ2-7; D perhaps matches TRBD2 (5 bases). The CDR3 consists of 13 residues. The V gene lost 9 bases and the J gene lost 4 bases, with 16 bases spanning the gap. Germline V gene sequence: CDR1 LGHNA, CDR2 YNFKEQ. The CDR3 loop is CASNEGEGYEQYF. The CDR3 bases are TGTGCCAGTAATGAGGGTGAGGGATACGAGCAGTACTTC.

The CDR3 coding sequence is TGTGCCAGCACCTACGGGTACTATGGCTACACCTTC. Encoded protein: CASTYGYYGYTF. The gene calls are TRBV7-9 and TRBJ1-2, with no clear D. Germline V gene lookup returns CDR1 SEHNR and CDR2 FQNEAQ (reference sequence). This CDR3 contains 12 residues. Trimming took 7 bases from V and 3 from J, leaving 9 bases between them.

This sequence joins TRBV30 and TRBJ2-1, with TRBD2 as a possible D gene (7 bases). The CDR3 runs to 10 residues. V shed 2 bases and J shed 12 bases, with 8 bases lying between them. The germline CDR1 and CDR2 sequences are GTSNPN and SVGIG (reference sequence). This CDR3 reads CAWSRGGQFF. DNA for the CDR3: TGTGCCTGGAGTAGGGGGGGGCAGTTCTTC. The variable domain in full, completed from reference TRBV30 and TRBJ2-1, reads SQTIHQWPATLVQPVGSPLSLECTVEGTSNPNLYWYRQAAGRGLQLLFYSVGIGQISSEVPQNLSASRPQDRQFILSSKKLLLSDSGFYLCAWSRGGQFFGPGTRLTVL.

CDR3 DNA sequence: TGTGCCAGCAGTTCCCCCCCCACAGGCCTCCGCAGGCAGAACACTGAAGCTTTCTTT. Translated, it gives CASSSPPTGLRRQNTEAFF. V usage is TRBV28 and J usage is TRBJ1-1, with D perhaps matching TRBD1 (5 bases). CDR1 is MDHEN and CDR2 is SYDVKM in the germline V gene. This CDR3 region has 19 residues. Trimming left V 4 bases short and J 1 base short, with 25 bases between.

This clone was recorded at least ten times. The V gene is TRBV20-1, the J gene TRBJ1-1; no definite D call. CDR1 and CDR2 (germline): DFQATT, SNEGSKA (reference sequence). The CDR3 contains 9 residues. The ends were cut back, 0 bases at V and 12 bases at J, with 5 bases in the middle. The CDR3: CSARERSFF. CDR3 coding DNA: TGCAGTGCTAGAGAGAGGTCTTTCTTT.

This clone was counted between two and nine times. The chain combines TRBV3-1 (or the pseudogene TRBV3-2) with TRBJ2-2, with D perhaps matching TRBD2 (5 bases). CDR3 length: 16 residues. Trimming took 4 bases from V and 5 from J, leaving 17 bases between them. CDR1 LGHDT and CDR2 YNNKEL come from the germline V gene (reference sequence). The DNA of the CDR3 is TGTGCCAGCAGCCCCCCGGGGATGGCATCAACCGGGGAGCTGTTTTTT. Translated: CASSPPGMASTGELFF.

This clone was seen a single time. This chain joins TRBV20-1 and TRBJ1-2, with a tentative D call TRBD1 (6 bases). The CDR3 length is 11 residues. Germline V lookup: CDR1 DFQATT, CDR2 SNEGSKA (reference sequence). The V end was cut by 4 bases, the J end by 4 bases, with 7 bases between. CDR3 sequence reads: CSATGAYGYTF. In DNA, the CDR3 is TGCAGTGCTACAGGGGCCTATGGCTACACCTTC.

The chain recombines TRBV27 with TRBJ2-7; TRBD1 matches 9 bases. The CDR3 loop spans 12 amino acids. The germline V gene encodes CDR1 MNHEY and CDR2 SMNVEV (reference sequence). Unmatched junction bases numbered 4, after V lost 8 bases and J lost 5 bases. CDR3 loop: CASRTGEDEQYF. The CDR3 region has the DNA TGTGCCAGCCGGACAGGGGAGGACGAGCAGTACTTC.

V usage is TRBV19 and J usage is TRBJ2-4; the D gene is possibly TRBD2 (6 bases). This CDR3 is built from 13 residues. Germline CDR1 LNHDA, CDR2 SQIVND (reference sequence). Trimming took off 3 bases at V and 9 bases at J, with 12 bases between the two ends. The CDR3: CASSIRDSGIQYF. In nucleotides, the CDR3 is TGTGCCAGTAGTATCCGGGACTCCGGCATTCAGTACTTC.